This T cell receptor beta chain comes out of a study of blood T cells in healthy people across ages. Study-level findings and limits: Observed TCR beta diversity per million T cells went down as age went up. This fall followed a roughly linear course with age.

Sample-barcoded 5' priming and a J-beta primer mix drove a second PCR of about 6 to 12 cycles. TCRdb fed the 5' RACE reads into MiXCR, producing one record per CDR3 protein. This sample carries about 1,400,000 distinct CDR3 sequences, approximately 59% of them seen once, and the ten largest clones take 6.5% to 8.5%. Germline trimming cut 4 bases from V and 7 bases from J; bases unmatched to any gene: 7. CDR1 is SGHTA, CDR2 FQGNSA, per germline. CDR3 length: 15 amino acids. Every sample yielded at least 6 million isolated PBMCs. Of note for this clonotype: What it binds is unknown.

This TCR was recovered from a man aged 18 to 30 in good health. The sample was blood. The chain couples TRBV7-2 to TRBJ2-1; TRBD2 matches 10 bases. The CDR3 DNA is TGTACCAGCAGCTCCTCTAGCGGGGGAGGTAATGAGCAGTTCTTC. Protein: CTSSSSSGGGNEQFF.